A selection of T cell receptor beta chains follows, all from one sample in a study of blood T cell repertoires in COVID-19. The repertoire was sequenced with immunoSEQ multiplex PCR; TCRdb's copy has only in-frame clones and lacks some. Of over 110,000 clones listed, about 87% are singletons. Input material: PBMCs or T cells enriched from blood (not recorded which). The receptors originated from a man over 45 in a cohort exposed to, infected with or recovered from COVID-19 (not recorded which). The CDR3 runs from the conserved cysteine through the conserved F or W. The D gene is left open where the match is weak. Only some rows state a clone size, as once, few, many or a class for expanded clones.

j_call v_call d_call clone_size cdr3_nt cdr3_aa
TRBJ2-6 TRBV7-6 . . TGTGCCAGCAGCCAAGAACTTCACAGGTCCTCTGGGGCCAACGTCCTGACTTTC CASSQELHRSSGANVLTF
TRBJ1-4 TRBV6-5 TRBD1 few TGTGCCAGCAGTTCTAGGACAGGGGTTGGAGAAAAACTGTTTTTT CASSSRTGVGEKLFF
TRBJ1-5 TRBV30 . . TGTGCCTGGAGTTCGGGACAAAGTAGCAATCAGCCCCAGCATTTT CAWSSGQSSNQPQHF
TRBJ2-7 TRBV19 TRBD1 many TGTGCCAGTAGTACGGACAGGGCCTACGAGCAGTACTTC CASSTDRAYEQYF
TRBJ2-7 TRBV6-9 . . TGTGCCAGCAGTTCACGAGGGAGGAGGAACGAGCAGTACTTC CASSSRGRRNEQYF
TRBJ1-1 TRBV2 TRBD1 . TGTGCCAGCAGCCAGGGACAGGGCCTTCCAGCTTTCTTT CASSQGQGLPAFF
TRBJ1-2 TRBV3-1/TRBV3-2 . few TGTGCCAGCAGACAAACCGCTAGAGGCTACACCTTC CASRQTARGYTF
TRBJ2-5 TRBV18 . once TGTGCCAGCTCACCACTGGACAGCAAGTACCAAGAGACCCAGTACTTC CASSPLDSKYQETQYF
TRBJ2-3 TRBV5-6 TRBD1 . TGTGCCAGCAGCTCGACAGGGACCGATACGCAGTATTTT CASSSTGTDTQYF
TRBJ2-7 TRBV6-6 . . TGTGCCAGCAGCTATTACCCCTCCTACGAGCAGTACTTC CASSYYPSYEQYF
TRBJ1-2 TRBV2 . . TGTGCCAGCAGTGAATCCAGGCGTGCCTATGGCTACACCTTC CASSESRRAYGYTF
TRBJ2-3 TRBV14 . once TGTGCCAGCAGCCCCGACAGTTATACCACAGATACGCAGTATTTT CASSPDSYTTDTQYF
TRBJ1-5 TRBV24-1 TRBD1 . TGTGCCACCAGTGAGTTGACCCGGGACAGATATAGCAATCAGCCCCAGCATTTT CATSELTRDRYSNQPQHF
TRBJ2-1 TRBV4-3 . . TGCGCCAGCAGCCAAGAGGGCAGGGCAGCGGGCGAGCAGTTCTTC CASSQEGRAAGEQFF
TRBJ2-1 TRBV19 TRBD1 . TGTGCCAGTAGTACGACAGGGGCCCCCTACAATGAGCAGTTCTTC CASSTTGAPYNEQFF
TRBJ2-2 TRBV29-1 . . TGCAGCGTTGTAGTTGGTAACACCGGGGAGCTGTTTTTT CSVVVGNTGELFF
TRBJ2-7 TRBV3-1/TRBV3-2 TRBD2 once TGTGCCAGCAGTGAGTTGGCTAGCGGGACCGTCTGGGAGCAGTACTTC CASSELASGTVWEQYF
TRBJ2-3 TRBV21-1 . . TGTGCCAGCAGCATCGGGGAGACCGAGGGCGGGGCAGATACGCAGTATTTT CASSIGETEGGADTQYF
TRBJ2-4 TRBV28 . . TGTGCCAGCAGTCCAGTGAAAAACATTCAGTACTTC CASSPVKNIQYF
TRBJ1-1 TRBV12-3/TRBV12-4 TRBD1 . TGTGCCAGCCAAGACGGAGGACAGGCCGAAGCTTTCTTT CASQDGGQAEAFF
TRBJ2-4 TRBV5-1 . . TGCGCCAGCAGCTTGGACGGGAGTCTAGCCAAAAACATTCAGTACTTC CASSLDGSLAKNIQYF
TRBJ2-7 TRBV28 TRBD2 . TGTGCCAGCAGCCGATGGGGGGAGGGCCTCGACGAGCAGTACTTC CASSRWGEGLDEQYF
TRBJ1-5 TRBV29-1 . . TGCAGCGTTGTAGTGGGAGGGGCCGCCGAAAATCAGCCCCAGCATTTT CSVVVGGAAENQPQHF
TRBJ1-1 TRBV14 TRBD1 . TGTGCCAGCAGCCCGAGGGACAGCTACATGAACACTGAAGCTTTCTTT CASSPRDSYMNTEAFF
TRBJ1-6 TRBV4-3 TRBD1 . TGCGCCAGCAGCCAATCTTTAAGACAGGGGAGTAATTCACCCCTCCACTTT CASSQSLRQGSNSPLHF
TRBJ1-1 TRBV5-1 TRBD1 . TGCGCCAGCAGCTGGGGGGACAGGGAACACACTGAAGCTTTCTTT CASSWGDREHTEAFF
TRBJ1-2 TRBV7-9 . few TGTGCCAGCAGCCCATCCGGGAGAGAAGACTATGGCTACACCTTC CASSPSGREDYGYTF
TRBJ2-3 TRBV21-1 . . TGTGCCAGCAGCTCCCAACAGGGTCTCCGGCATACTAGCACAGATACGCAGTATTTT CASSSQQGLRHTSTDTQYF
TRBJ1-4 TRBV9 . . TGTGCCAGCAGCGTAGATCGGGGGGAAAAACTGTTTTTT CASSVDRGEKLFF
TRBJ1-1 TRBV12-3/TRBV12-4 TRBD1 . TGTGCCAGCCGACAGGGTGGTCCTGAAGCTTTCTTT CASRQGGPEAFF
TRBJ1-2 TRBV4-3 . . TGCGCCAGCAGCCCAGGTTGGGGCACCGATGCCTACTATGGCTACACCTTC CASSPGWGTDAYYGYTF
TRBJ1-1 TRBV5-4 TRBD1 few TGTGCCAGCAGATCCGGGACAGGGGGCCGGAACACTGAAGCTTTCTTT CASRSGTGGRNTEAFF
TRBJ1-2 TRBV6-5 . . TGTGCCAGCAGTTACGGGCACCAGGGAAGCTACACCTTC CASSYGHQGSYTF
TRBJ1-3 TRBV11-3 . . TGTGCCAGCAGCTTGAACAGGGAAGGCACCATATATTTT CASSLNREGTIYF
TRBJ2-5 TRBV2 . . TGTGCCAGCAGCTACCTAGAGTCGACCCAGTACTTC CASSYLESTQYF
TRBJ2-7 TRBV29-1 TRBD2 . TGCAGCGTTGAATCTCGGACTAGCTACGAGCAGTACTTC CSVESRTSYEQYF
TRBJ1-1 TRBV5-8 . . TGTGCCAGCGACCTGGGGGCCCTAAGGGTGAACACTGAAGCTTTCTTT CASDLGALRVNTEAFF
TRBJ2-1 TRBV11-2 TRBD2 . TGTGCCAGCAGCTTGGGCGGGAGATTAGATGAGCAGTTCTTC CASSLGGRLDEQFF
TRBJ1-1 TRBV2 . few TGTGCCAGCAGTGAAGCGGGACTCCGGGCGACTGAAGCTTTCTTT CASSEAGLRATEAFF
TRBJ2-2 TRBV12-5 TRBD2 . TGTGCTAGTGGCGAAAATAGCGGGAGTATGCCCGGGGAGCTGTTTTTT CASGENSGSMPGELFF
TRBJ1-2 TRBV4-3 . . TGCGCCAGCAGCCAAGACCCAGGGTCCGGCTATGGCTACACCTTC CASSQDPGSGYGYTF
TRBJ2-3 TRBV18 TRBD1 . TGTGCCAGCTCACGGGACAGGGGCATAACAGATACGCAGTATTTT CASSRDRGITDTQYF
TRBJ2-7 TRBV10-3 . . TGTGCCATCAGTGAAGACAGCTACGAGCAGTACTTC CAISEDSYEQYF
TRBJ1-4 TRBV7-9 . . TGTGCCAGCAGCGACTACAGGGAGGGACTGTTTTTT CASSDYREGLFF
TRBJ1-2 TRBV7-2 . few TGTGCCAGCAGCTTAGCCTGGTCAGGGAACTATGGCTACACCTTC CASSLAWSGNYGYTF
TRBJ1-6 TRBV19 . . TGTGCCAGTAGTTCCGACAGGAGTAATTCACCCCTCCACTTT CASSSDRSNSPLHF
TRBJ1-1 TRBV27 . . TGTGCCAGCAGACCTACAGGGTTCTACACTGAAGCTTTCTTT CASRPTGFYTEAFF
TRBJ1-2 TRBV30 . few TGTGCCTGGAGTGAGTGGGGCAGGGGCTATGGCTACACCTTC CAWSEWGRGYGYTF
TRBJ1-1 TRBV6-5 TRBD1 . TGTGCCAGCAGACGACAGGGGGCTAGCGAAGCTTTCTTT CASRRQGASEAFF
TRBJ1-1 TRBV6-5 TRBD1 many TGTGCCAGCAGTCTACGACAGGGGAACGTTGAAGCTTTCTTT CASSLRQGNVEAFF
TRBJ2-6 TRBV7-8 TRBD1 once TGTGCCAGCAGCCCGATGACAGGGACGAATGGGGCCAACGTCCTGACTTTC CASSPMTGTNGANVLTF
TRBJ2-2 TRBV5-1 TRBD1 . TGCGCCAGCACCGGTAGGCCGGGACAGGATATGAACACCGGGGAGCTGTTTTTT CASTGRPGQDMNTGELFF
TRBJ1-1 TRBV30 . . TGTGCCTGGAGTGTATCGGGGTTTACTGAAGCTTTCTTT CAWSVSGFTEAFF
TRBJ2-7 TRBV3-1/TRBV3-2 . . TGTGCCAGCAGCCAAGTGAGTCACGAGCAGTACTTC CASSQVSHEQYF
TRBJ1-5 TRBV19 . . TGTGCCAGTGAAGGCGGTGCGGGCAATCAGCCCCAGCATTTT CASEGGAGNQPQHF
TRBJ2-5 TRBV29-1 TRBD2 . TGCAGCGTCCTTGGACTAGCGGGAGAGACCCAGTACTTC CSVLGLAGETQYF
TRBJ1-3 TRBV7-2 . . TGTGCCAGCAGCTTAGCCCCTACAGGGACTGGAAACACCATATATTTT CASSLAPTGTGNTIYF
TRBJ2-7 TRBV4-3 TRBD2 . TGCGCCAGCAGCCAAGGGCGAGCGGGGGCCTACGAGCAGTACTTC CASSQGRAGAYEQYF